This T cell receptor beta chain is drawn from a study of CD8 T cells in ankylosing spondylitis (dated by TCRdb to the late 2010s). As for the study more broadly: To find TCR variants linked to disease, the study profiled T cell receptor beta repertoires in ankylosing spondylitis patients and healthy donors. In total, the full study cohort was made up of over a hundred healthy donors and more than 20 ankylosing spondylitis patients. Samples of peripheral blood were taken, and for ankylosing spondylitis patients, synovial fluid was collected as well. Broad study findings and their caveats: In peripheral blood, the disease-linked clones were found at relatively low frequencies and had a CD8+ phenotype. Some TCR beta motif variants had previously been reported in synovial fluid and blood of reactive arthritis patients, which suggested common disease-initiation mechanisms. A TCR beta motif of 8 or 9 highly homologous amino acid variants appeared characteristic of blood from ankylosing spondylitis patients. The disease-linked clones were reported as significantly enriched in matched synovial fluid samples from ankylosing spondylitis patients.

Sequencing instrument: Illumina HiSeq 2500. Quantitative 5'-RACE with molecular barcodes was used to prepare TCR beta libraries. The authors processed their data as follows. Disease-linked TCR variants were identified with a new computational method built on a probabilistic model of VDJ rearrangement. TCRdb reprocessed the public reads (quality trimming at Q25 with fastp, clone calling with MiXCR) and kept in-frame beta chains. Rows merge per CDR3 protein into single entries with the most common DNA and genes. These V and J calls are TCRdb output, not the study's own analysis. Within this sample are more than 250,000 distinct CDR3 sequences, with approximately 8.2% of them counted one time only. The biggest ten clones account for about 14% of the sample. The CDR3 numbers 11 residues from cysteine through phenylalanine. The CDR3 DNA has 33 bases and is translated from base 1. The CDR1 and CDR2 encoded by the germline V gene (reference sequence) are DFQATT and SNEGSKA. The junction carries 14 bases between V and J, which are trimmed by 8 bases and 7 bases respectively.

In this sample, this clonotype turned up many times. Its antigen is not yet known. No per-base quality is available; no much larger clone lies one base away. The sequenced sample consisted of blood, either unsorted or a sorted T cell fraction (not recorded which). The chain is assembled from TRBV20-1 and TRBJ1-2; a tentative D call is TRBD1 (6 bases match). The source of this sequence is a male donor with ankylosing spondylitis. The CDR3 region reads CSSPQGRGYTF. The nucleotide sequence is TGCAGTAGCCCCCAGGGGCGTGGCTACACCTTC.